The sequence of this T cell receptor beta chain was determined in a study of human T cells and chemical hapten exposure. Notes on the study in general: High-frequency TCRs, those above 1 in 1000, stayed the same after DPC sensitization.

V lost 0 bases to trimming and J lost 5 bases; unmatched junction nucleotides: 6. This CDR3 contains 15 residues. Germline V gene lookup returns CDR1 MNHEY and CDR2 SVGEGT. The time point: patch test 1, 2 weeks after DPC sensitization. Treatment reported: therapeutic diphenylcyclopropenone sensitization with weekly scalp DPC. Unfractionated whole blood was the source from which total RNA was extracted. TCRdb processed the RACE reads anew with MiXCR; each CDR3 protein has one entry. The sample has more than 30,000 distinct CDR3 sequences, over 5.5% seen once; the top ten hold about 10%. As regards this clonotype: The target antigen is unknown.

The specimen comprised whole blood, sampled in connection with sensitization to the hapten diphenylcyclopropenone (DPC). The chain uses TRBV6-2 or TRBV6-3 and TRBJ1-2; 7 bases are shared with TRBD1. The clonotype comes from a woman in her thirties with alopecia areata. Some clones in this sample may be carry-over from other donors' samples. CDR3 region: CASSYSSTGTYGYTF. The CDR3 DNA follows: TGTGCCAGCAGTTACTCGTCGACAGGGACGTATGGCTACACCTTC.